The clone carrying this T cell receptor (beta chain) has at least ten counts. Its target is unknown. The V end lost 5 bases, the J end lost 9 bases, and 14 bases lay between the germline ends. Germline CDR1 SEHNR, CDR2 FQNEAQ (reference sequence). CDR3 size: 13 residues. This sample is drawn from a study of T cells in Graves' hyperthyroidism and ophthalmopathy. What was amplified from RNA transcripts were TCR beta CDR3 regions. First-round RT-PCR of the TCR CDR3 relied on the HTBI primer set. One entry per CDR3 protein, called by TCRdb with MiXCR from the multiplex PCR reads. The sample lists about 640,000 distinct CDR3 sequences, about 15% occurring once. Whole-study findings and limits: Ophthalmopathy onset followed model prediction by a median roughly 6 months.

The sample taken for sequencing was blood. This receptor was obtained from a woman in her forties or fifties with Graves' ophthalmopathy. The chain carries TRBV7-9 and TRBJ2-1, with D possibly matching TRBD1 (6 bases). CDR3 sequence reads: CASSNSGAGEQFF. CDR3 bases: TGTGCCAGCAGCAACTCAGGGGCCGGTGAGCAGTTCTTC.